This TCR beta chain was sequenced in a study of blood T cell repertoires in COVID-19 (dated by TCRdb to about 2020). Background for the entire study: The collaborator samples originated in the United States, Italy and Spain and spanned the acute and convalescent phases of COVID-19. Nearly every sample came with metadata listing a de-identified subject ID, COVID-19 status, age in years and sex. The samples were drawn from two sources: the first 160 participants of the ongoing ImmuneRACE study, and some 1,300 subjects contributed by 6 global collaborators. The material from the prospective study consisted of cDNA or gDNA derived from T cells, B-cell-depleted T cells, or PBMCs. Subjects who had been exposed to COVID-19, were actively infected with it, or had recovered from it provided the deeply sampled blood TCRbeta repertoires that made up the dataset. The repertoires were released in a freely available public database intended as a resource for research on the immune response to SARS-CoV-2. Where HLA class I and class II types were available, the types were taken from metadata supplied by the sample provider, not from assay-based typing.

At one collaborating source in Seattle, patients were enrolled during active infection and were followed longitudinally through the course of disease. Collaborating institutions collected whole blood in K2EDTA tubes following their own protocols. For TCRbeta analysis, collaborator samples were shipped as frozen whole blood, as isolated PBMCs, or as DNA extracted from either sample type. TCRbeta CDR3 regions were amplified from genomic DNA by means of the immunoSEQ Assay, a bias-controlled multiplex PCR. Processing in the source paper ran as follows. Nucleated cell counts per sample were estimated from amplification of reference gene primers within the assay. To quantify the absolute abundance of each unique TCRbeta CDR3 rearrangement, sequence reads were collapsed and filtered. For each sample, productive Simpson clonality was calculated by taking the square root of Simpson's diversity index across productive rearrangements. This immuneACCESS table, as held by TCRdb, lists in-frame sequences with V and J called but not all clones. Of the missing ones, under half trace to an unresolved V gene in checked studies; the others have no known cause. The DNA was the basis for D and trimming; V, J and clone size are from that table. This sample comprises about 200,000 clones, 94% of them detected only once. Approximately 0.69% of the sample comes from the top ten.

Here is what the overall study found, with its caveats: Clinical and demographic metadata were provided uncurated, with the amount varying by source and participant.

A note on this clone: Its target antigen remains unknown. No qualities accompany the bases; no much larger clone lies one base away.

CDR1 and CDR2 were assigned from the germline V gene as MGHRA and YSYEKL. V loses 5 bases of germline sequence and J loses 1 base, and the interval between the two ends is 15 bases. From cysteine to phenylalanine, the CDR3 is 15 amino acids long. Solely the CDR3 DNA is kept, with 45 bases framed from the first base. The receptor chain draws on TRBV4-1 and TRBJ2-7; D gene: possibly TRBD2, on 6 matching bases. Material: peripheral blood. The sequence was collected from a man aged 30-40 years with COVID-19, enrolled during active disease. Here the CDR3 is given as CASSGWGGGSYEQYF. The nucleotide sequence is given as TGCGCCAGCAGCGGCTGGGGTGGGGGGTCCTACGAGCAGTACTTC.